This T cell receptor beta chain originates from a study of OX40 agonist ivuxolimab in advanced cancers. At the level of the study: Cancers in dose escalation were hepatocellular, melanoma, renal cell and head and neck. From 23 to 79 years was the age range, with a mean of around 60 years, and about 83% were male.

Study-level points and caveats: Normalized T-cell clonal expansion was also low in a subset of nonresponders.

Notes on this clone: Its target is unknown.

The protocol was immunoSEQ multiplex PCR, while the TCRdb copy is restricted to in-frame clones and leaves out a portion. The profile shows about 50,000 clones, approximately 91% of them singletons. The sample in question was CD4+ or CD8+ T cells sorted from blood, obtained in a trial of the OX40 agonist ivuxolimab. The source of this sequence is an adult with an advanced solid tumor such as melanoma, head and neck, liver or kidney cancer.

CDR3 sequence (DNA): TGCAGCGTCACGACCCCACCGAGCTCCTACGAGCAGTACTTC. Its translation is CSVTTPPSSYEQYF. The V call is TRBV29-1, the J call TRBJ2-7, with unresolved D. CDR3 length: 14 amino acids. V lost 6 bases and J 0 bases, leaving 15 bases between the germline ends. CDR1 is SQVTM and CDR2 is ANQGSEA in the germline V gene.